This T cell receptor beta chain is from a study of blood T cells in healthy people across ages. Through a sample-barcoded 5' primer and a J-beta primer mix, a second PCR was run for roughly 7 to 12 cycles. Each CDR3 protein is one row after TCRdb ran MiXCR on the 5' RACE reads. This table has about 600,000 distinct CDR3 sequences, around half appearing once. Trimming cost V 5 bases and J 5 bases, with 10 bases left between them. Per germline, CDR1 DFQATT and CDR2 SNEGSKA (reference sequence). The CDR3 runs 12 residues. Concerning this clonotype itself: The antigen remains unidentified.

Study-level results: It was not known whether donors were CMV positive (a possible confounder of expanded clonotype changes). Among T cells, TCR beta diversity per million cells dropped roughly linearly as age rose.

The receptor comes from a man older than 75 in good health. The sample consisted of blood. The rearrangement joins TRBV20-1 to TRBJ2-4; D gene ambiguous. This chain's CDR3 is CSAARGQNIQYF. CDR3 nucleotide sequence: TGCAGTGCTGCTAGAGGACAAAACATTCAGTACTTC.